Listed below are T cell receptor beta chains from one sample, sequenced in a study of T cell responses to AZD1222 COVID-19 vaccine. Profiled with immunoSEQ multiplex PCR; TCRdb holds only in-frame clones, not every one. The sample has around 150,000 clones; under 95% are singletons. Material: peripheral blood, obtained 28 days after the second AZD1222 dose. The source is an adult who received the AZD1222 COVID-19 vaccine. Both conserved end residues are part of each CDR3. Each record gives: J gene, CDR3 length, clone size, D gene, V gene, CDR3 protein, CDR3 DNA. A D gene is named only where the DNA matches it firmly. For some rows the clone size is stated as once, few or many, or as a class when expanded; others skip it.

TRBJ2-7,12,.,TRBD1,TRBV6-2/TRBV6-3,CASSWDSYEQYF,TGTGCCAGCAGCTGGGACAGTTACGAGCAGTACTTC
TRBJ2-3,14,.,.,TRBV30,CAWSVDETRDTQYF,TGTGCCTGGAGTGTCGATGAGACACGGGATACGCAGTATTTT
TRBJ1-5,15,.,TRBD1,TRBV18,CASSGTGASNQPQHF,TGTGCCAGCTCAGGAACAGGGGCGAGCAATCAGCCCCAGCATTTT
TRBJ2-1,15,.,TRBD2,TRBV5-1,CASSLIPGGNYEQFF,TGCGCCAGCAGCTTGATCCCGGGGGGGAACTATGAGCAGTTCTTC
TRBJ1-3,16,.,TRBD1,TRBV5-5,CASSFSGGRSLNTIYF,TGTGCCAGCAGCTTCTCAGGGGGCCGCTCCCTAAACACCATATATTTT
TRBJ1-3,12,.,.,TRBV6-4,CASSDSRDTLYF,TGTGCCAGCAGTGACTCGAGGGACACACTATATTTT
TRBJ2-7,12,.,.,TRBV27,CASSSPPGEQYF,TGTGCCAGCAGTTCCCCCCCCGGGGAGCAGTACTTC
TRBJ1-2,13,.,.,TRBV2,CASSPDRLSGYTF,TGTGCCAGCAGTCCAGACAGGCTGAGTGGCTACACCTTC
TRBJ1-4,16,.,TRBD1,TRBV5-1,CASSLEGQTKFEKLFF,TGCGCCAGCAGCTTGGAGGGACAGACCAAATTCGAAAAACTGTTTTTT
TRBJ1-2,13,once,.,TRBV30,CAWNPGTAVGYTF,TGTGCCTGGAACCCCGGGACCGCAGTTGGCTACACCTTC
TRBJ2-5,13,.,.,TRBV5-1,CASSLAVRETQYF,TGCGCCAGCAGCTTGGCCGTTAGAGAGACCCAGTACTTC
TRBJ1-2,13,.,.,TRBV27,CASSLDTYYGYTF,TGTGCCAGCAGTTTAGACACTTACTATGGCTACACCTTC
TRBJ1-2,13,few,.,TRBV27,CASSFGRGYGYTF,TGTGCCAGCAGTTTTGGACGAGGGTATGGCTACACCTTC
TRBJ2-1,13,.,TRBD1,TRBV5-6,CASSWGTVNEQFF,TGTGCCAGCAGCTGGGGGACAGTTAATGAGCAGTTCTTC
TRBJ2-7,14,.,.,TRBV6-5,CASRRRTTPNEQYF,TGTGCCAGCCGGAGAAGGACAACTCCAAACGAGCAGTACTTC
TRBJ1-2,14,.,.,TRBV30,CAWTRLDLDYGYTF,TGTGCCTGGACGAGACTGGACTTGGACTATGGCTACACCTTC
TRBJ2-1,11,.,.,TRBV7-2,CASSRVREQFF,TGTGCCAGCAGCCGGGTCCGTGAGCAGTTCTTC
TRBJ2-5,12,.,.,TRBV2,CASSSPGETQYF,TGTGCCAGCAGTAGTCCCGGCGAGACCCAGTACTTC